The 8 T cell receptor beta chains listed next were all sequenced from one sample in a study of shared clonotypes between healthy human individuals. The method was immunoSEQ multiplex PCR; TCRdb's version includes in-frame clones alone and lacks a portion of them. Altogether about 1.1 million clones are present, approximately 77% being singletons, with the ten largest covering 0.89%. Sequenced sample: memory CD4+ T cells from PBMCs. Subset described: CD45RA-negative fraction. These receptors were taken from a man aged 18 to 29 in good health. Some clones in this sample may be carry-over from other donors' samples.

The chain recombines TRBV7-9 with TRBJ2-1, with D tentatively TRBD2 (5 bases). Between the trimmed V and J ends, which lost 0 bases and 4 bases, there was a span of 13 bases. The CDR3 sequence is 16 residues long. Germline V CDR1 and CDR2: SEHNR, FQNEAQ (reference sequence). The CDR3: CASSLAALPGYNEQFF. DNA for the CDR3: TGTGCCAGCAGCTTAGCGGCCCTCCCGGGATACAATGAGCAGTTCTTC.

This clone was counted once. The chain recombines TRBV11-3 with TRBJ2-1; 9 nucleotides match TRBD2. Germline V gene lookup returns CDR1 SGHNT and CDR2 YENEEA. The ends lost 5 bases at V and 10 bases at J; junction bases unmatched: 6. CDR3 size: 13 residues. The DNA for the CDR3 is TGTGCCAGCAGCAACGGACTAGCGTACGAGCAGTTCTTC. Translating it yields CASSNGLAYEQFF. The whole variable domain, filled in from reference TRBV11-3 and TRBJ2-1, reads EAGVVQSPRYKIIEKKQPVAFWCNPISGHNTLYWYLQNLGQGPELLIRYENEEAVDDSQLPKDRFSAERLKGVDSTLKIQPAELGDSAVYLCASSNGLAYEQFFGPGTRLTVL.

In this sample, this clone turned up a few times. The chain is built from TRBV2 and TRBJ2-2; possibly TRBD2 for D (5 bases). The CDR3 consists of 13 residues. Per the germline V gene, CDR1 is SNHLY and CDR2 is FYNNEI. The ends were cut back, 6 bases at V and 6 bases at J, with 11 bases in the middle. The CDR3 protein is CASSQLEAGELFF. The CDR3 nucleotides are TGTGCCAGCAGCCAACTAGAAGCCGGGGAGCTGTTTTTT.

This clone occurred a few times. This CDR3 is CASSLVGFSNTEAFF. CDR3 DNA: TGTGCCAGCAGTTTAGTCGGGTTTTCGAACACTGAAGCTTTCTTT. The chain employs TRBV28 and TRBJ1-1, with no clear D. This CDR3 is 15 amino acids long. The germline V and J ends were trimmed by 2 bases and 1 base, with 11 bases remaining between them. Germline V gives CDR1 MDHEN, CDR2 SYDVKM.

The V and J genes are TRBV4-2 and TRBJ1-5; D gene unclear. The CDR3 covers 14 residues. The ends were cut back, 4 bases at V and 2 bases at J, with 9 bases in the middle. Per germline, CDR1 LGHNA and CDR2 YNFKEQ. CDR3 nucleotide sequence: TGTGCCAGCAGCCCTCGGTCAGGCAATCAGCCCCAGCATTTT. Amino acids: CASSPRSGNQPQHF.

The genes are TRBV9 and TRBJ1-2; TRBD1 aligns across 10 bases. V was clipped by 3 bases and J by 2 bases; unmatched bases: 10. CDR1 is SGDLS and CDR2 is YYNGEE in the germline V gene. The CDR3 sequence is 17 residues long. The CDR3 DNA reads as TGTGCCAGCAGCGCATCCTGGACAGGGGGAGTCAACTATGGCTACACCTTC. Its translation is CASSASWTGGVNYGYTF.

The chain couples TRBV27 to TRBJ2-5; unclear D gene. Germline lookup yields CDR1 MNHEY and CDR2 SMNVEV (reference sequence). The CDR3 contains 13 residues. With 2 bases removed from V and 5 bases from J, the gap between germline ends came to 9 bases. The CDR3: CASSLEGSETQYF. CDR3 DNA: TGTGCCAGCAGTTTAGAAGGGTCGGAGACCCAGTACTTC.

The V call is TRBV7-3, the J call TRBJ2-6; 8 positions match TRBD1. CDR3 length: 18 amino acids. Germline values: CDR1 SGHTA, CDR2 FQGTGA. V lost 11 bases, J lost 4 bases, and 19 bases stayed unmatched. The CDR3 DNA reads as TGTGCCGGAAGCCTGCCCGGACAGGGAGAGACAGGGGCCAACGTCCTGACTTTC. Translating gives CAGSLPGQGETGANVLTF.